What follows are 25 T cell receptor beta chains derived from one specimen sequenced in a study of T cells in women clearing cervical HPV infection. The protocol was immunoSEQ multiplex PCR, while the TCRdb copy is restricted to in-frame clones and leaves out a portion. The listing records roughly 35,000 clones. Material: blood buffy coat. All receptors come from a woman between 18 and 70 years old with a cervical HPV16 infection that either progressed to CIN3+ or cleared (not recorded which).

With regard to this clone: The DNA ends 3 residues before the CDR3 does, and the rest of the CDR3 is filled in from the germline J gene. The gene calls are TRBV20-1 and TRBJ1-4; 9 positions match TRBD1. CDR1 is DFQATT, CDR2 SNEGSKA, per germline (reference sequence). The CDR3 length is 13 residues. The CDR3 DNA, read in part, is TGCAGTGCCTCCCGGGACAGGGTTTCACCA. This sequence encodes CSASRDRVSP. The full CDR3 reads CSASRDRVSPLFF.

As regards this clone: The CDR3 extends 3 residues past the end of the read, so its final part is completed from the germline J gene. The chain has TRBV10-1 and TRBJ2-5; 8 nucleotides line up with TRBD1. Trimming removed 2 bases from V and 4 bases from J; junction bases left unmatched: 3. Germline V CDR1 and CDR2: WNHNN, SYGVQD (reference sequence). The CDR3 loop spans 14 amino acids. The CDR3 DNA, read in part, is TGCGCCAGCAGTGAGGGACAGGGAGGAGAGACC. Protein: CASSEGQGGET. The full CDR3 is CASSEGQGGETQYF.

This clone ranks as medium-sized in terms of frequency. The read comes to an end 3 residues before the CDR3 does, leaving the germline J gene to fill in the end. V is TRBV2 and J is TRBJ1-4; D perhaps matches TRBD1 (5 bases). Trimming cost V 6 bases and J 8 bases, with 10 bases left between them. The CDR3 length is 12 residues. Germline CDR1 is SNHLY and CDR2 is FYNNEI. The CDR3 bases that were read are TGTGCCAGCAGAAGACCAGGGGAAAAA. Protein product: CASRRPGEK. The full CDR3 is CASRRPGEKLFF.

Remarks on this clone: The read terminates 3 residues before the CDR3 end, so the remaining end is supplied by the germline J gene. The V gene is TRBV30, the J gene TRBJ1-6; TRBD1 matches 7 bases. J was trimmed by 10 bases and V by 4 bases; bases with no gene match: 4. Per the germline V gene, CDR1 is GTSNPN and CDR2 is SVGIG (reference sequence). The CDR3 is 12 amino acids. CDR3 DNA (partial): TGTGCCTGGATCGTAGGGGGCTCACCC. Translation: CAWIVGGSP. From start to end, the CDR3 is CAWIVGGSPLHF.

Concerning this clone: The CDR3 goes on 3 residues after the read ends, and that part is filled in from the germline J gene. The rearrangement links TRBV7-8 to TRBJ2-2, with D uncertain. The CDR3 covers 11 residues. Germline CDR1 is SGHVS and CDR2 is FQNEAQ. The ends were cut back, 6 bases at V and 7 bases at J, with 6 bases in the middle. The CDR3 loop is CASRTGGELFF. CDR3 DNA, as far as it was read: TGTGCCAGCAGAACTGGCGGGGAG.

Details on this clone: The read terminates 3 residues before the CDR3 end, so the remaining end is supplied by the germline J gene. J is TRBJ2-3 and V is TRBV5-1; 8 bases are shared with TRBD2. Germline loops: CDR1 SGHRS, CDR2 YFSETQ. J was trimmed by 6 bases and V by 5 bases; bases with no gene match: 14. CDR3 length: 16 residues. The DNA read from the CDR3 is TGCGCCAGCAGTTTCTCAGGGGTAGCGGGATATGATACG. It is translated as CASSFSGVAGYDT. The full CDR3 is CASSFSGVAGYDTQYF. Combining the CDR3 with reference TRBV5-1 and TRBJ2-3 gives the whole variable domain KAGVTQTPRYLIKTRGQQVTLSCSPISGHRSVSWYQQTPGQGLQFLFEYFSETQRNKGNFPGRFSGRQFSNSRSEMNVSTLELGDSALYLCASSFSGVAGYDTQYFGPGTRLTVL.

As regards this clone: Sequencing ends 3 residues short of the CDR3 end; the germline J gene provides the rest. The genes are TRBV18 and TRBJ1-2, with D unclear. Per germline, CDR1 KGHSH and CDR2 LQKENI. The CDR3 has 14 residues. Partial CDR3 DNA: TGTGCCAGCTCACTCTCGGGGTCCCCGGCCGAC. This sequence encodes CASSLSGSPAD. The complete CDR3 reads CASSLSGSPADYTF.

Turning to this clone: The read comes to an end 3 residues before the CDR3 does, leaving the germline J gene to fill in the end. J is TRBJ1-2 and V is TRBV18; D may be TRBD1 (6 bases). Germline assignment: CDR1 KGHSH and CDR2 LQKENI. CDR3 length: 15 residues. CDR3 protein: CASSPSRGGSNDYTF. The DNA read from the CDR3 is TGTGCCAGCTCACCATCCAGGGGAGGCTCAAATGAC.

On this clone: The read is 3 residues too short to cover the CDR3 end, so that end is filled in from the germline J gene. The chain combines TRBV7-9 with TRBJ1-2; 10 bases fit TRBD1. In germline, CDR1 is SEHNR, CDR2 FQNEAQ (reference sequence). The CDR3 contains 14 residues. The part of the CDR3 DNA that was read is TGTGCCAGCAGCTCCGACAGGGGGCACTACGAC. Translating it yields CASSSDRGHYD. The entire CDR3 sequence reads CASSSDRGHYDYTF.

Note on this clone: The read gets to within 3 residues of the CDR3 end, and the germline J gene fills in the rest. The genes are TRBV18 and TRBJ1-4; 8 positions agree with TRBD1. The germline gives CDR1 KGHSH, CDR2 LQKENI. The ends lost 5 bases at V and 4 bases at J; junction bases unmatched: 9. The CDR3 loop spans 16 amino acids. The CDR3 spells CASSSGQGIGNEKLFF. CDR3 bases read: TGTGCCAGCTCATCAGGACAGGGTATCGGTAATGAAAAA.

In regard to this clone: The DNA ends 3 residues before the CDR3 does, and the rest of the CDR3 is filled in from the germline J gene. The chain joins TRBV5-6 to TRBJ1-1, with D possibly TRBD1 on 5 matching bases. Germline V gives CDR1 SGHDT, CDR2 YYEEEE. The CDR3 extends over 15 amino acids. Trimming took off 2 bases at V and 0 bases at J, with 11 bases between the two ends. Incomplete CDR3 DNA: TGTGCCAGCAGCTTAATTGGACAAATGAACACTGAA. Its protein is CASSLIGQMNTE. In full, the CDR3 is CASSLIGQMNTEAFF.

About this clone: The CDR3 end is not reached by the read, which stops 3 residues before it; the germline J gene fills it in. The chain has TRBV5-1 and TRBJ1-2; TRBD1 agrees at 8 bases. Germline values: CDR1 SGHRS, CDR2 YFSETQ. The junction had 10 bases not matched to a gene; V was cut back by 2 bases and J by 7 bases. This CDR3 has 15 amino acids. CDR3: CASSLNAGGAGGYTF. Incomplete CDR3 DNA: TGCGCCAGCAGCTTAAATGCAGGGGGCGCGGGTGGC.

A word on this clone: The read finishes 3 residues shy of the CDR3 end, and the germline J gene is used to complete it. This sequence joins TRBV2 and TRBJ1-2; no definite D call. The germline gives CDR1 SNHLY, CDR2 FYNNEI. The CDR3 loop spans 13 amino acids. Between the trimmed V and J ends, which lost 4 bases and 4 bases, there was a span of 10 bases. CDR3 sequence: CASSVTLGYGYTF. Partial CDR3 DNA: TGTGCCAGCAGTGTTACCCTCGGCTATGGC.

A remark on this clone: The DNA ends 3 residues before the CDR3 does, and the rest of the CDR3 is filled in from the germline J gene. The genes are TRBV4-2 and TRBJ2-2; tentative D call: TRBD1 (6 bases). CDR1 and CDR2 from the germline V gene are LGHNA and YNFKEQ. V was pared by 0 bases and J by 5 bases, with 10 bases between. CDR3 length: 15 amino acids. The CDR3 region is CASSQDATGTGELFF. Partial CDR3 DNA: TGTGCCAGCAGCCAAGATGCGACAGGAACCGGGGAG.

About this clone itself: The read ends 3 residues early relative to the CDR3; the germline J gene fills the gap. The chain is built from TRBV7-9 and TRBJ2-2; D is unresolved. The V gene's germline CDR1 is SEHNR and CDR2 FQNEAQ (reference sequence). This CDR3 region has 15 residues. The part of the CDR3 DNA that was read is TGTGCCAGCAGCTTAGGCGCCACAACTAATGAAAAG. This codes for CASSLGATTNEK. The whole CDR3 is CASSLGATTNEKLFF.

Worth noting for this clone: The read ends 3 residues before the CDR3 terminus; that terminus is restored from the germline J gene. This chain links TRBV20-1 with TRBJ2-1; 7 nucleotides match TRBD2. The V segment lost 2 bases and the J segment 1 base; nucleotides outside the gene matches: 2. This CDR3 has 14 amino acids. Germline CDR1 reads DFQATT; CDR2 reads SNEGSKA (reference sequence). CDR3 sequence: CSARSSGSYNEQFF. The DNA read from the CDR3 is TGCAGTGCTAGAAGTAGCGGGTCCTACAATGAG.

On this clone: The CDR3 goes on 3 residues after the read ends, and that part is filled in from the germline J gene. The gene calls are TRBV20-1 and TRBJ2-1; 13 nucleotides agree with TRBD2. The germline V gene encodes CDR1 DFQATT and CDR2 SNEGSKA (reference sequence). This CDR3 region has 14 residues. V was clipped by 2 bases and J by 8 bases; unmatched bases: 3. The CDR3 DNA, read in part, is TGCAGTGCTAGACCGACTAGCGGGGGGTATGAG. It specifies CSARPTSGGYE. The full CDR3 protein is CSARPTSGGYEQFF.

As regards this clone: The read ends 3 residues before the CDR3 terminus; that terminus is restored from the germline J gene. The rearrangement joins TRBV19 to TRBJ2-1; tentatively, D is TRBD2 (5 bases). Trimming pared 9 bases from V and 0 bases from J, leaving 12 bases between. The CDR3 runs to 14 residues. The germline CDR1 and CDR2 sequences are LNHDA and SQIVND (reference sequence). CDR3 DNA, as far as it was read: TGTGCCAGCAAGGAGCGGAGCTCCTACAATGAG. Translating it yields CASKERSSYNE. The full CDR3 is CASKERSSYNEQFF. Together with reference TRBV19 and TRBJ2-1, the CDR3 gives the full variable domain: DGGITQSPKYLFRKEGQNVTLSCEQNLNHDAMYWYRQDPGQGLRLIYYSQIVNDFQKGDIAEGYSVSREKKESFPLTVTSAQKNPTAFYLCASKERSSYNEQFFGPGTRLTVL.

Turning to this clone: Read data end 3 residues before the CDR3 end; the end is taken from the germline J gene. The chain combines TRBV27 with TRBJ2-3; unclear D gene. V lost 10 bases, J lost 2 bases, and 7 bases lay in between. Germline V gene lookup returns CDR1 MNHEY and CDR2 SMNVEV (reference sequence). The CDR3 is 11 residues long. The sequenced CDR3 bases are TGTGCCACCTTCCCCACAGATACG. It translates to CATFPTDT. The full CDR3 is CATFPTDTQYF.

Worth noting for this clone: Sequencing ends 3 residues short of the CDR3 end; the germline J gene provides the rest. The chain recombines TRBV12-3 or TRBV12-4 with TRBJ1-2; the match to TRBD1 covers 7 bases. The CDR3 runs to 14 residues. J was trimmed by 4 bases and V by 6 bases; bases with no gene match: 8. Partial CDR3 DNA: TGTGCCAGCAGCCCGCGGACAGGAGGCTATGGC. It encodes CASSPRTGGYG. The CDR3 as a whole reads CASSPRTGGYGYTF.

Concerning this clone: The missing CDR3 end, 3 residues past where the read stops, is filled in from the germline J gene. The rearrangement links TRBV28 to TRBJ1-3, with D possibly matching TRBD1 (6 bases). The V end was cut by 11 bases, the J end by 0 bases, with 8 bases between. Germline lookup yields CDR1 MDHEN and CDR2 SYDVKM. This CDR3 has 12 residues. This CDR3 is CAGQSSGNTIYF. The sequenced part of the CDR3 DNA is TGTGCCGGACAGAGCTCTGGAAACACC.

Remarks on this clone: The read comes to an end 3 residues before the CDR3 does, leaving the germline J gene to fill in the end. The rearrangement links TRBV5-1 to TRBJ1-6, with D possibly TRBD1 on 6 matching bases. V was pared by 4 bases and J by 5 bases, with 10 bases between. The CDR3 is made up of 14 amino acids. CDR1 and CDR2 from the germline V gene are SGHRS and YFSETQ. Partial CDR3 DNA: TGCGCCAGCAGCCGGGACACCGATAATTCACCC. It translates to CASSRDTDNSP. The whole CDR3 protein reads CASSRDTDNSPLHF.

To note about this clone: The read falls 3 residues short of the CDR3 end, and the missing part is taken from the germline J gene. The genes are TRBV30 and TRBJ2-1; 10 nucleotides align to TRBD1. Germline V gene lookup returns CDR1 GTSNPN and CDR2 SVGIG (reference sequence). The CDR3 has 16 amino acids. J gave up 4 bases and V 0 bases, and 6 bases lay outside the gene matches. CDR3 DNA, as far as it was read: TGTGCCTGGAGTGTAATGTTGGGACAGGGGTACAATGAG. Translated: CAWSVMLGQGYNE. The complete CDR3 reads CAWSVMLGQGYNEQFF.

On this clone itself: The read ends 3 residues early relative to the CDR3; the germline J gene fills the gap. The chain recombines TRBV10-3 with TRBJ2-2, with 9 bases aligning to TRBD2. Looked up from germline, CDR1 is ENHRY and CDR2 is SYGVKD. The V and J ends lost 4 bases and 7 bases, in that order; junction bases with no gene match: 7. The CDR3 spans 15 residues. The CDR3 is CAISAGTSSGGELFF. The part of the CDR3 DNA that was read is TGTGCCATCAGTGCCGGGACTAGCTCCGGCGGGGAG.

Turning to this clone: The sample contains more than one DNA sequence encoding this CDR3. CDR3 sequence reads: CASSSSGQGYNSPLHF. The CDR3 bases that were read are TGCGCCAGCAGCTCTTCTGGACAGGGCTATAATTCACCC. V is TRBV5-1 and J is TRBJ1-6; 8 bases match TRBD1. Read data end 3 residues before the CDR3 end; the end is taken from the germline J gene. The CDR3 has 16 residues. Germline trimming cut 3 bases from V and 3 bases from J; bases unmatched to any gene: 5. From germline, CDR1 is SGHRS and CDR2 YFSETQ. The whole variable domain, remainder taken from reference TRBV5-1 and TRBJ1-6, is KAGVTQTPRYLIKTRGQQVTLSCSPISGHRSVSWYQQTPGQGLQFLFEYFSETQRNKGNFPGRFSGRQFSNSRSEMNVSTLELGDSALYLCASSSSGQGYNSPLHFGNGTRLTVT.